The 2 T cell receptor beta chains below all came from one sample that was sequenced in a study of T cells in Graves' hyperthyroidism and ophthalmopathy. From RNA transcripts, TCR beta CDR3 regions were amplified. RT-PCR in the first round (using the HTBI primer set) targeted the TCR CDR3. MiXCR, run by TCRdb on the multiplex PCR reads, gives a single entry per CDR3 protein. The sample has about 570,000 distinct CDR3 sequences, 35% to 55% seen once. The material sequenced was peripheral blood or thyroid tissue (not recorded which). The receptors were sampled from an adult woman with Graves' disease, either hyperthyroidism or ophthalmopathy (not recorded which).

The table lists this clonotype with many counts. This rearrangement joins TRBV9 to TRBJ2-7; 10 bases line up with TRBD1. CDR1 SGDLS and CDR2 YYNGEE come from the germline V gene. Trimming took 3 bases from V and 5 from J; bases not matched to a gene: 5. The CDR3 has 14 amino acids. The CDR3: CASSGAGQGHEQYF. The DNA for the CDR3 is TGTGCCAGCAGCGGAGCGGGACAGGGGCACGAGCAGTACTTC.

About this clonotype: One end of the junction fails to match germline, which may point to a read error. The chain combines TRBV2 with TRBJ1-5; the D is unclear. The CDR3 loop spans 16 amino acids. Looked up from germline, CDR1 is SNHLY and CDR2 is FYNNEI. The CDR3 region has the DNA TGTGCCAGCAGTGAAGGATTGGTTCGAGACGAGCAGCCCCGGCATTTT. Translated: CASSEGLVRDEQPRHF.